This record looks at one TCR beta chain sequence and its context. This sample stems from a study of Graves' ophthalmopathy and Graves' hyperthyroidism. The CDR3 has 18 residues. Trimming removed 7 bases from V and 10 bases from J; junction bases left unmatched: 20. Germline CDR1 and CDR2: SQVTM and ANQGSEA. For repertoire sequencing, the TCR beta CDR3 regions were amplified from RNA transcripts. RT-PCR was first run with HTBI primers, then multiplex PCR in a second round. Via MiXCR, TCRdb re-called the multiplex PCR reads, giving one row per CDR3 protein. The profile covers roughly 220,000 distinct CDR3 sequences, with around 50% appearing a single time and approximately 44% taken by the ten largest. Patients were excluded if they had other autoimmune diseases or uncontrolled infections, and likewise if pregnancy or lactation applied.

This clonotype was obtained from an adult man with Graves' ophthalmopathy. The sequencing sample was made of peripheral blood. J is TRBJ1-6 and V is TRBV29-1; TRBD1 aligns across 12 bases. DNA for the CDR3: TGCAGCGCTGCCGACCGGGACAGGGGGCGGTTCTGGGGGTCACCCCTCCACTTT. Translation: CSAADRDRGRFWGSPLHF.